The 6 T cell receptor beta chains listed next were all sequenced from one sample in a study of cytomegalovirus exposure and HLA in healthy donors. The PCR ran on 60 Vbeta and 13 Jbeta primers. This table comes from immunoSEQ multiplex PCR, and its TCRdb copy is limited to in-frame clones, with some not included. The sample has approximately 93,000 clones; more than 70% are singletons. Sequencing was carried out using PBMCs. The receptors derive from a woman aged 40 to 50 in good health and CMV-seronegative.

This sequence joins TRBV5-1 and TRBJ1-5; 7 bases line up with TRBD1. CDR3 length: 15 residues. Trimming took 0 bases from V and 1 from J; bases not matched to a gene: 1. Germline assignment: CDR1 SGHRS and CDR2 YFSETQ. CDR3: CASSLEGQSNQPQHF. The CDR3 bases are TGCGCCAGCAGCTTGGAGGGACAGAGCAATCAGCCCCAGCATTTT.

The chain recombines TRBV25-1 with TRBJ1-5; tentatively, D is TRBD1 (5 bases). Per germline, CDR1 MGHDK and CDR2 SYGVNS. This CDR3 is 16 amino acids long. Trimming took off 1 base at V and 7 bases at J, with 17 bases between the two ends. Here the CDR3 DNA reads TGTGCCAGCAGTGAATCGGGGCCCTACGGGGGACAGCCCCAGCATTTT. It specifies CASSESGPYGGQPQHF.

The chain's CDR3 is CAWSLGTSGGSEQFF. In DNA, the CDR3 is TGTGCCTGGAGCCTCGGGACTAGCGGGGGGAGCGAGCAGTTCTTC. The chain carries TRBV30 and TRBJ2-1, with 15 bases lining up with TRBD2. J lost 10 bases, V lost 3 bases, and 7 bases had no gene match. This CDR3 contains 15 residues. Germline CDR1 GTSNPN, CDR2 SVGIG (reference sequence).

There are a few counts of this clone. This chain links TRBV6-4 with TRBJ2-1; 14 nucleotides match TRBD2. The germline CDR1 and CDR2 sequences are MRHNA and SNTAGT. The CDR3 is 15 residues long. The J segment lost 8 bases and the V segment lost 4 bases, leaving 4 bases of the junction unmatched. The CDR3 DNA sequence: TGTGCCAGCAGTGGGACTAGCGGGGGGCCTGATGAGCAGTTCTTC. Residues: CASSGTSGGPDEQFF.

This chain links TRBV9 with TRBJ2-7, with D perhaps matching TRBD1 (5 bases). The germline gives CDR1 SGDLS, CDR2 YYNGEE. Trimming pared 0 bases from V and 0 bases from J, leaving 10 bases between. CDR3 length: 15 residues. The CDR3 loop reads CASSVGDRASYEQYF. For the CDR3, the DNA is TGTGCCAGCAGCGTAGGAGACAGAGCCTCCTACGAGCAGTACTTC.

V and J are TRBV6-6 and TRBJ2-5; D perhaps matches TRBD2 (6 bases). V shed 6 bases and J shed 2 bases, with 13 bases lying between them. CDR3 length: 14 residues. CDR1 is MNHNY and CDR2 is SVGAGI in the germline V gene (reference sequence). CDR3 region: CASRRDGLQETQYF. CDR3 bases: TGTGCCAGCAGACGGGACGGACTACAAGAGACCCAGTACTTC.